A selection of T cell receptor beta chains follows, all from one sample in a study of Ad26.COV2.S vaccination and SARS-CoV-2 variants. Assay: immunoSEQ multiplex PCR; the TCRdb copy retains only in-frame clones and omits some. This sample carries 510,000 or so clones, 87% of them seen once, and the ten largest clones take about 13%. Specimen: peripheral blood, collected in a trial of Ad26.COV2.S vaccine versus placebo. All receptors derive from a person between 18 and 60 years old who received the Ad26.COV2.S COVID-19 vaccine or a placebo. CDR3s leave out the opening cysteine and the closing phenylalanine or tryptophan. Fields, in order: D gene, CDR3 length, J gene, V gene, CDR3 protein. The D gene is left open where the match is weak.

D gene: NA; CDR3 length: 13; J gene: TRBJ1-5; V gene: TRBV6-6; CDR3 protein: ASSGLGVGNQPQH
D gene: NA; CDR3 length: 12; J gene: TRBJ2-5; V gene: TRBV7-3; CDR3 protein: ASSQNGGAETQY
D gene: NA; CDR3 length: 14; J gene: TRBJ2-1; V gene: TRBV28; CDR3 protein: ASGRGELPQYNEQF
D gene: TRBD2; CDR3 length: 12; J gene: TRBJ2-2; V gene: TRBV25-1; CDR3 protein: ASRDYRNTGELF
D gene: NA; CDR3 length: 11; J gene: TRBJ1-5; V gene: TRBV6-6; CDR3 protein: ATQAMYNQPQH
D gene: NA; CDR3 length: 13; J gene: TRBJ2-3; V gene: TRBV4-3; CDR3 protein: ASSLAGQRTDTQY
D gene: NA; CDR3 length: 11; J gene: TRBJ2-7; V gene: TRBV27; CDR3 protein: ASRGEVPYEQY
D gene: TRBD1; CDR3 length: 17; J gene: TRBJ2-6; V gene: TRBV4-3; CDR3 protein: ASSQDWGQGSPGANVLT
D gene: NA; CDR3 length: 12; J gene: TRBJ2-5; V gene: TRBV7-3; CDR3 protein: ASSLNRAAETQY
D gene: NA; CDR3 length: 13; J gene: TRBJ2-3; V gene: TRBV6-5; CDR3 protein: ASRLSGASTDTQY
D gene: TRBD1; CDR3 length: 14; J gene: TRBJ2-3; V gene: TRBV24-1; CDR3 protein: ATSEAWGRGSDTQY
D gene: TRBD2; CDR3 length: 13; J gene: TRBJ2-1; V gene: TRBV11-3; CDR3 protein: ASSPGLAAYNEQF
D gene: NA; CDR3 length: 12; J gene: TRBJ1-2; V gene: TRBV5-8; CDR3 protein: ASSLWGRDYGYT
D gene: NA; CDR3 length: 14; J gene: TRBJ1-4; V gene: TRBV2; CDR3 protein: ASSELYRAEAEKLF
D gene: NA; CDR3 length: 13; J gene: TRBJ1-1; V gene: TRBV2; CDR3 protein: ASSDSIGTVAVAF
D gene: TRBD2; CDR3 length: 15; J gene: TRBJ2-5; V gene: TRBV29-1; CDR3 protein: SVDREEASGSWETQY
D gene: NA; CDR3 length: 14; J gene: TRBJ2-7; V gene: TRBV6-2/TRBV6-3; CDR3 protein: ASSWGRRGFSYEQY
D gene: NA; CDR3 length: 9; J gene: TRBJ1-3; V gene: TRBV29-1; CDR3 protein: SVDSGNTIY
D gene: TRBD1; CDR3 length: 15; J gene: TRBJ1-4; V gene: TRBV7-9; CDR3 protein: ASSPGQGVTTNEKLF
D gene: NA; CDR3 length: 12; J gene: TRBJ1-4; V gene: TRBV28; CDR3 protein: ASSGGSGVEKLF
D gene: NA; CDR3 length: 11; J gene: TRBJ1-5; V gene: TRBV19; CDR3 protein: ASSINSDQPQH
D gene: NA; CDR3 length: 15; J gene: TRBJ1-5; V gene: TRBV9; CDR3 protein: ASRDPGARDSNQPQH
D gene: TRBD2; CDR3 length: 14; J gene: TRBJ2-2; V gene: TRBV29-1; CDR3 protein: SVGGTSGRGPGELF
D gene: TRBD2; CDR3 length: 14; J gene: TRBJ2-1; V gene: TRBV7-3; CDR3 protein: ASSSHLAGGDNEQF
D gene: TRBD1; CDR3 length: 13; J gene: TRBJ1-4; V gene: TRBV15; CDR3 protein: ATSTLTGANEKLF
D gene: NA; CDR3 length: 10; J gene: TRBJ1-5; V gene: TRBV28; CDR3 protein: ASIRGNQPQH
D gene: NA; CDR3 length: 10; J gene: TRBJ2-5; V gene: TRBV7-9; CDR3 protein: ASSFSAETQY
D gene: TRBD2; CDR3 length: 10; J gene: TRBJ2-1; V gene: TRBV3-1/TRBV3-2; CDR3 protein: ASSQVAGEQF
D gene: NA; CDR3 length: 13; J gene: TRBJ1-1; V gene: TRBV5-6; CDR3 protein: ASSKPGRLNTEAF
D gene: NA; CDR3 length: 12; J gene: TRBJ1-5; V gene: TRBV6-6; CDR3 protein: ASSTFQGIQPQH
D gene: NA; CDR3 length: 13; J gene: TRBJ2-7; V gene: TRBV10-3; CDR3 protein: AISESGARAPEQY
D gene: NA; CDR3 length: 10; J gene: TRBJ2-2; V gene: TRBV9; CDR3 protein: ASSVWGGELF
D gene: TRBD1; CDR3 length: 12; J gene: TRBJ2-1; V gene: TRBV19; CDR3 protein: ASSTRTGYNEQF
D gene: TRBD2; CDR3 length: 12; J gene: TRBJ2-1; V gene: TRBV28; CDR3 protein: ASSLPGLENEQF
D gene: TRBD2; CDR3 length: 10; J gene: TRBJ2-3; V gene: TRBV6-5; CDR3 protein: ASSMAGAAQY
D gene: NA; CDR3 length: 13; J gene: TRBJ2-2; V gene: TRBV12-5; CDR3 protein: ASGLIGGRTGELF
D gene: NA; CDR3 length: 12; J gene: TRBJ1-1; V gene: TRBV28; CDR3 protein: ASSPTGLITEAF
D gene: NA; CDR3 length: 14; J gene: TRBJ2-1; V gene: TRBV15; CDR3 protein: ATSRHFTGVSNEQF
D gene: NA; CDR3 length: 13; J gene: TRBJ2-3; V gene: TRBV7-7; CDR3 protein: ASSGGTTSTDTQY
D gene: TRBD1; CDR3 length: 12; J gene: TRBJ2-7; V gene: TRBV4-1; CDR3 protein: ASSPQGQAYEQY
D gene: TRBD2; CDR3 length: 17; J gene: TRBJ2-3; V gene: TRBV5-6; CDR3 protein: ASSPSRLAGDGGTDTQY
D gene: TRBD2; CDR3 length: 16; J gene: TRBJ2-1; V gene: TRBV4-2; CDR3 protein: ASSQGSAGGPSYNEQF
D gene: NA; CDR3 length: 13; J gene: TRBJ1-1; V gene: TRBV6-5; CDR3 protein: ASSIQRKVNTEAF
D gene: NA; CDR3 length: 11; J gene: TRBJ2-1; V gene: TRBV21-1; CDR3 protein: AAPRTGINEQF
D gene: TRBD1; CDR3 length: 16; J gene: TRBJ1-4; V gene: TRBV27; CDR3 protein: ASSLWAPGGTTNEKLF
D gene: NA; CDR3 length: 11; J gene: TRBJ1-4; V gene: TRBV18; CDR3 protein: ASSPPTGEKLF